A single sample is the source of the 24 T cell receptor beta chains below, sequenced in a study of T-cell reconstitution after alpha-beta-depleted transplantation in children. Unique molecular identifiers were incorporated during preparation of the TCRbeta library. In TCRdb, the PCR reads were re-called with MiXCR into one record per CDR3 protein. The data contain around 380,000 distinct CDR3 sequences, about a tenth of them singletons. The sequencing here drew on PBMCs from the stem cell graft donor, taken from the stem cell graft. These receptors were taken from a human donor who donated a stem cell graft to a child with acute myeloid leukemia.

In its sample, this clonotype was seen many times. The rearrangement links TRBV20-1 to TRBJ2-1, with a possible D match to TRBD2 (6 bases). Germline CDR1 reads DFQATT; CDR2 reads SNEGSKA (reference sequence). The CDR3 has 15 amino acids. V was pared by 6 bases and J by 4 bases, with 19 bases between. CDR3 protein: CSASLGGRQYNEQFF. In nucleotides, the CDR3 is TGCAGTGCCTCCCTAGGAGGGAGACAGTACAATGAGCAGTTCTTC.

This clonotype showed up just a few times. This chain joins TRBV5-6 and TRBJ1-1; 9 bases are a match to TRBD1. The V segment lost 6 bases and the J segment 1 base; nucleotides outside the gene matches: 4. The germline V gene encodes CDR1 SGHDT and CDR2 YYEEEE. The CDR3 is made up of 14 amino acids. DNA of the CDR3: TGTGCCAGCATCGGGACAGGGCAGAACACTGAAGCTTTCTTT. It translates to CASIGTGQNTEAFF.

This clonotype was counted a few times. This chain uses TRBV25-1 with TRBJ2-6, with 8 bases identical to TRBD1. The CDR3 is made up of 17 amino acids. Unmatched junction bases numbered 9, after V lost 8 bases and J lost 0 bases. The germline V gene encodes CDR1 MGHDK and CDR2 SYGVNS. CDR3 protein: CASAHGQGSSGANVLTF. Written as DNA, the CDR3 is TGTGCCAGCGCCCATGGACAGGGAAGCTCTGGGGCCAACGTCCTGACTTTC.

This sequence joins TRBV12-3 or TRBV12-4 and TRBJ2-7; TRBD2 matches at 8 bases. The CDR3 runs to 15 residues. V shed 6 bases and J 0 bases; nucleotides not matched to a gene: 7. This CDR3 reads CASSPGGASSYEQYV. CDR3 DNA: TGTGCCAGCAGCCCGGGGGGGGCTAGCTCCTACGAGCAGTACGTC.

This chain uses TRBV5-1 with TRBJ1-1, with D unclear. Trimming pared 3 bases from V and 4 bases from J, leaving 10 bases between. CDR3 size: 13 residues. Germline assignment: CDR1 SGHRS and CDR2 YFSETQ. The CDR3 DNA reads TGCGCCAGCAGCTCGGACCTGGGCACTGAAGCTTTCTTT. Translating gives CASSSDLGTEAFF.

This clonotype has only a few counts. This sequence joins TRBV6-2 or TRBV6-3 and TRBJ2-3; weak D call: TRBD1 (6 bases). There are 16 residues in the CDR3. Trimming stripped 4 bases from V and 1 base from J, with 15 bases between. CDR1 is MNHEY, CDR2 SVGEGT, per germline. CDR3 sequence reads: CASSFPPGQGTDTQYF. In DNA, the CDR3 is TGTGCCAGCAGTTTTCCACCGGGACAAGGCACAGATACGCAGTATTTT.

The table lists this clonotype with a count of one. A read error may explain this, as a much larger clone is one base away. The V and J genes are TRBV4-3 and TRBJ2-2; D is ambiguous. The ends were cut back, 2 bases at V and 1 base at J, with 5 bases in the middle. The CDR3 spans 14 residues. Per the germline V gene, CDR1 is LGHNA and CDR2 is YSLEER. The CDR3 here is CASSQSGNTGELFF. In DNA form, the CDR3 reads TGCGCCAGCAGCCAATCAGGGAACACCGGGGAGCTGTTTTTT.

This clonotype was seen a few times. This chain joins TRBV20-1 and TRBJ1-1, with 7 positions matching TRBD1. The trim removed 5 bases at V and 6 bases at J, leaving 6 bases unmatched. CDR1 is DFQATT, CDR2 SNEGSKA, per germline (reference sequence). CDR3 length: 12 residues. CDR3 loop: CSADRDQAEAFF. The DNA of the CDR3 is TGCAGTGCTGACAGGGACCAGGCTGAAGCTTTCTTT.

This clonotype was picked up a small number of times. The chain links TRBV29-1 to TRBJ2-2; 10 bases are shared with TRBD2. The CDR3 has 16 amino acids. The J segment lost 6 bases and the V segment lost 3 bases, leaving 10 bases of the junction unmatched. The germline CDR1 and CDR2 sequences are SQVTM and ANQGSEA. Here the CDR3 reads CSVDGLAADKPGELFF. In DNA form, the CDR3 reads TGCAGCGTTGACGGACTAGCGGCTGACAAGCCCGGGGAGCTGTTTTTT.

CDR3 DNA: TGTGCCAGCAGTTTAGCGGCTAGCGGGAACGAGCAGTACTTC. Its protein is CASSLAASGNEQYF. The rearrangement links TRBV27 to TRBJ2-7; TRBD2 agrees at 9 bases. The CDR3 length is 14 residues. CDR1 and CDR2 (germline): MNHEY, SMNVEV (reference sequence). V trimming: 2 bases; J trimming: 5 bases; junction bases outside the gene matches: 4.

A single count supports this clonotype. CDR3: CSARTLGQDTDPGPTDTQYF. The CDR3 bases are TGCAGTGCCAGGACTCTGGGACAGGATACAGACCCGGGGCCCACAGATACGCAGTATTTT. The chain has TRBV20-1 and TRBJ2-3; TRBD1 aligns across 8 bases. The V gene's germline CDR1 is DFQATT and CDR2 SNEGSKA (reference sequence). V lost 6 bases, J lost 2 bases, and 25 bases stayed unmatched. The CDR3 is 20 amino acids.

This rearrangement joins TRBV15 to TRBJ2-3; TRBD2 agrees at 14 bases. With 2 bases clipped from V and 4 bases from J, the junction kept 14 bases outside the gene matches. The CDR3 runs to 20 residues. Germline V gene lookup returns CDR1 LNHNV and CDR2 YYDKDF (reference sequence). The DNA for the CDR3 is TGTGCCACCAGCAGATCCCGGGGGACTAGCGGGGGAAGTGAACCAGATACGCAGTATTTT. Its translation is CATSRSRGTSGGSEPDTQYF.

This chain joins TRBV7-2 and TRBJ2-3, with 7 bases matching TRBD2. The V and J ends lost 8 bases and 0 bases, in that order; junction bases with no gene match: 11. Germline loops: CDR1 SGHTA, CDR2 FQGNSA. This CDR3 comprises 16 residues. DNA of the CDR3: TGTGCCAGCGGACTAAGCCGCGGGAGAAGCACAGATACGCAGTATTTT. This sequence encodes CASGLSRGRSTDTQYF.

In this sample, this clonotype turned up a few times. The gene calls are TRBV5-5 and TRBJ2-3, with D hard to call. This CDR3 is 14 amino acids long. Germline CDR1 SGHKS, CDR2 YYEKEE (reference sequence). V gave up 5 bases and J gave up 0 bases, with 10 bases separating them. The CDR3: CASRPTSSTDTQYF. The DNA of the CDR3 is TGTGCCAGCAGACCTACAAGTAGCACAGATACGCAGTATTTT.

This chain joins TRBV4-2 and TRBJ1-1; D is undetermined. V was trimmed by 0 bases and J by 6 bases, leaving 11 bases between them. Germline V gene lookup returns CDR1 LGHNA and CDR2 YNFKEQ. The CDR3 sequence is 14 residues long. The CDR3 sequence is CASSQESSGAEAFF. The DNA of the CDR3 is TGTGCCAGCAGCCAAGAAAGTTCGGGCGCTGAAGCTTTCTTT.

The chain recombines TRBV9 with TRBJ2-1; 8 nucleotides line up with TRBD2. Trimming took 0 bases from V and 9 from J; bases not matched to a gene: 2. Germline V gene sequence: CDR1 SGDLS, CDR2 YYNGEE. The CDR3 extends over 13 amino acids. The CDR3: CASSVAGGVEQFF. CDR3 coding DNA: TGTGCCAGCAGCGTAGCGGGGGGGGTTGAGCAGTTCTTC.

Only a few counts were recorded for this clonotype. The rearrangement links TRBV30 to TRBJ2-7; TRBD2 is a possible D gene (7 bases). Trimming cost V 4 bases and J 0 bases, with 13 bases left between them. This CDR3 is 14 amino acids long. Germline lookup yields CDR1 GTSNPN and CDR2 SVGIG (reference sequence). CDR3 DNA sequence: TGTGCCTGGAAAAAGGGGGGGGTCTCCTACGAGCAGTACTTC. This sequence encodes CAWKKGGVSYEQYF.

This clonotype turned up a few times. This sequence joins TRBV20-1 and TRBJ1-5; D possibly corresponds to TRBD1 (5 bases). The CDR3 has 14 residues. V shed 5 bases and J shed 1 base, with 12 bases lying between them. In germline, CDR1 is DFQATT, CDR2 SNEGSKA (reference sequence). CDR3 sequence: CSAVPGTSNQPQHF. The CDR3 nucleotides are TGCAGTGCTGTCCCCGGGACCAGCAATCAGCCCCAGCATTTT.

The chain links TRBV7-8 to TRBJ2-3; 7 bases map to TRBD1. V lost 5 bases to trimming and J lost 1 base; unmatched junction nucleotides: 9. The CDR3 extends over 16 amino acids. Germline CDR1 and CDR2: SGHVS and FQNEAQ. CDR3 residues: CASSATGDGGTDTQYF. The CDR3 DNA sequence: TGTGCCAGCAGCGCCACAGGGGACGGTGGCACAGATACGCAGTATTTT.

This chain joins TRBV6-5 and TRBJ2-7; D is uncertain. Germline V gene data show CDR1 as MNHEY and CDR2 as SVGAGI. V lost 4 bases and J lost 3, with 10 bases in between. The CDR3 has 13 residues. In DNA form, the CDR3 reads TGTGCCAGCAGTTTCTACCCCGGCTACGAGCAGTACTTC. Its translation is CASSFYPGYEQYF.

CDR3 coding DNA: TGTGCCAGCAGTCCCGGGCCCTTCAATGAGCAGTTCTTC. It codes for CASSPGPFNEQFF. The chain couples TRBV27 to TRBJ2-1; no definite D call. Germline V CDR1 and CDR2: MNHEY, SMNVEV (reference sequence). V dropped 5 bases and J dropped 6 bases, with 11 bases sitting between them. CDR3 length: 13 residues.

This clonotype has just a few counts. The chain combines TRBV7-2 with TRBJ2-1, with 11 bases aligning to TRBD2. Unmatched junction bases numbered 9, after V lost 5 bases and J lost 9 bases. Germline V gene lookup returns CDR1 SGHTA and CDR2 FQGNSA. This CDR3 is built from 15 residues. CDR3 loop: CASSTQPGTSGEQFF. Written as DNA, the CDR3 is TGTGCCAGCAGCACCCAGCCCGGGACTAGCGGTGAGCAGTTCTTC.

This chain connects TRBV7-9 to TRBJ2-7, with D perhaps TRBD1 or TRBD2 (5 bases each). Trimming removed 5 bases from V and 7 bases from J, with 18 bases in between. The V gene's germline CDR1 is SEHNR and CDR2 FQNEAQ (reference sequence). CDR3 length: 14 residues. In nucleotides, the CDR3 is TGTGCCAGCAGCCCCCAGGGCAGGGAGAGGGAGCAGTACTTC. Its protein is CASSPQGREREQYF. Full variable domain (remainder filled in from reference TRBV7-9 and TRBJ2-7): DTGVSQNPRHKITKRGQNVTFRCDPISEHNRLYWYRQTLGQGPEFLTYFQNEAQLEKSRLLSDRFSAERPKGSFSTLEIQRTEQGDSAMYLCASSPQGREREQYFGPGTRLTVT.

V and J are TRBV20-1 and TRBJ2-5; unclear D gene. The V end was cut by 4 bases, the J end by 2 bases, with 14 bases between. The V gene's germline CDR1 is DFQATT and CDR2 SNEGSKA (reference sequence). CDR3 length equals 14 residues. CDR3 protein: CSATQKAAQETQYF. The CDR3, as DNA: TGCAGTGCTACCCAAAAAGCCGCTCAAGAGACCCAGTACTTC.